This TCR beta chain was sequenced in a study of blood T cell repertoires in COVID-19. Study-level background: Samples taken during acute and convalescent COVID-19 were collected in the United States, Italy and Spain.

The ends were cut back, 3 bases at V and 1 base at J, with 8 bases in the middle. The germline V gene has CDR1 SGHTA and CDR2 FQGNSA. The CDR3 has 14 amino acids. Sequencing used immunoSEQ multiplex PCR; TCRdb keeps in-frame clones, though not all of them. The profile covers roughly 160,000 clones, with 80% to 85% appearing a single time and approximately 11% taken by the ten largest. The sequence came from a man in his 70s with active or convalescent COVID-19. The chain employs TRBV7-2 and TRBJ2-3; D possibly corresponds to TRBD1 (5 bases). Source material: peripheral blood. CDR3 residues: CASSFQGGTDTQYF. For the CDR3, the DNA is TGTGCCAGCAGCTTCCAGGGTGGCACAGATACGCAGTATTTT.